This entry describes one T cell receptor beta chain. Its antigen is undetermined. TCRdb re-called the RT-PCR reads through MiXCR, storing one row per CDR3 protein. The table has about 830,000 distinct CDR3 sequences, around 20% seen once; the top ten hold 11%. The sample is drawn from a study of response to subunit inactivated influenza vaccine. Study-level points and caveats: Each seasonal flu vaccination may recruit only limited new T cells, authors suggested.

Germline V gene lookup returns CDR1 SGHAT and CDR2 FQNNGV. The V gene end was trimmed by 2 bases and the J gene end by 4 bases; junction bases not matched to a gene: 4. CDR3 length equals 14 residues. This rearrangement joins TRBV11-2 to TRBJ1-2; 7 bases are shared with TRBD1. This specimen was PBMCs from blood, taken 5 days after vaccination. The sequence derives from a man in his fifties or sixties who received an inactivated influenza vaccine. This chain's CDR3 is CASSLSGQFYGYTF. The CDR3 coding sequence is TGTGCCAGCAGCTTATCGGGACAGTTCTATGGCTACACCTTC.